This is a list of T cell receptor beta chains from one sample in a study of shared clonotypes between healthy human individuals. TCRdb's copy holds only in-frame clones and misses some; the assay was immunoSEQ multiplex PCR. The sample lists about 1 million clones; approximately 76% were seen once. Source material: memory CD4+ T cells sorted from blood. The receptors shown here come from a young man in good health. CDR3s include the opening cysteine and the closing phenylalanine or tryptophan. Each record gives: D gene, J gene, V gene, clone size, CDR3 DNA, CDR3 protein. A D gene is named only where the DNA matches it firmly. Not every row has a clone size; where given, it reads once, few, many or a size class.

NA	TRBJ1-1	TRBV5-1	NA	TGCGCCAGCAGCGCAACGACAGGCGGAACCACTGAAGCTTTCTTT	CASSATTGGTTEAFF
TRBD2	TRBJ2-2	TRBV19	NA	TGTGCCAGTAGTGCGGGAGGGCGAACACTTGGGGAGCTGTTTTTT	CASSAGGRTLGELFF
NA	TRBJ2-2	TRBV6-5	NA	TGTGCCAGCAAGGGCACCGGGGAGCTGTTTTTT	CASKGTGELFF
TRBD1	TRBJ1-6	TRBV6-5	NA	TGTGCCAGTAAGCAGGGGGGACGGTATAATTCACCCCTCCACTTT	CASKQGGRYNSPLHF
NA	TRBJ1-2	TRBV4-1	once	TGCGCCAGCAGCGAAGGGGGGGCTGGCTATGGCTACACCTTC	CASSEGGAGYGYTF
NA	TRBJ1-1	TRBV19	NA	TGTGCCAGTAATTTTATCGAGGACACTGAAGCTTTCTTT	CASNFIEDTEAFF
NA	TRBJ2-6	TRBV5-1	NA	TGCGCCAGCAGTGCGACAGTAACGGCAAATTCTGGGGCCAACGTCCTGACTTTC	CASSATVTANSGANVLTF
NA	TRBJ1-1	TRBV9	NA	TGTGCCAGCAGCGTAGCTCCTCGGCGGGGGGCGGTAAATCGGAACACTGAAGCTTTCTTT	CASSVAPRRGAVNRNTEAFF
NA	TRBJ1-5	TRBV7-9	NA	TGTGCCAGCAGCTCGTCTTGGGTCGGTCAGCCCCAGCATTTT	CASSSSWVGQPQHF
TRBD2	TRBJ2-2	TRBV30	few	TGTGCCTGGAGTCGCGGGAGGGGACTGACCGGGGAGCTGTTTTTT	CAWSRGRGLTGELFF
NA	TRBJ1-6	TRBV6-5	NA	TGTGCCAGCAGAAAGAGGCAGGGAGGATCACCCCTCCACTTT	CASRKRQGGSPLHF
TRBD2	TRBJ2-3	TRBV2	NA	TGTGCCAGCAGGGGGACTAGCGGGACAGATACGCAGTATTTT	CASRGTSGTDTQYF
TRBD2	TRBJ2-7	TRBV4-1	NA	TGCGCCAGCAGCTTTGGCCCCCGGCTAGCGGTTCCCTACGAGCAGTACTTC	CASSFGPRLAVPYEQYF
NA	TRBJ2-3	TRBV5-1	NA	TGCGCCAGCAGCGTTAGTGGGGCCACAGATACGCAGTATTTT	CASSVSGATDTQYF
NA	TRBJ1-2	TRBV28	NA	TGTGCCAGCAGTTTCCCCAGCTATGGCTACACCTTC	CASSFPSYGYTF
NA	TRBJ1-2	TRBV30	NA	TGTGCCTGGAGTGTGGTCAGGGACTATGGCTACACCTTC	CAWSVVRDYGYTF
TRBD1	TRBJ1-2	TRBV30	few	TGTGCCTCGCCGTCGGACAGGAAAGGTGGCTACACCTTC	CASPSDRKGGYTF
NA	TRBJ1-3	TRBV12-5	once	TGTGCTAGTGGTGAACTACAGGGCTCTGGAAACACCATATATTTT	CASGELQGSGNTIYF
NA	TRBJ1-5	TRBV2	NA	TGTGCCAGCGATTCCGTGCAGGGAAATCAGCCCCAGCATTTT	CASDSVQGNQPQHF
TRBD1	TRBJ2-2	TRBV2	NA	TGTGCCAGCAGCGGACAGGAGATGACCGGGGAGCTGTTTTTT	CASSGQEMTGELFF
TRBD2	TRBJ2-3	TRBV4-1	once	TGCGCCAGCAGCCGAGCCTTGACTAGCGTCAAAGGCACAGATACGCAGTATTTT	CASSRALTSVKGTDTQYF
NA	TRBJ2-3	TRBV27	NA	TGTGCCAGCAGAAAGGGAGCGGCCCAATACGCAGATACGCAGTATTTT	CASRKGAAQYADTQYF
NA	TRBJ1-4	TRBV5-6	few	TGTGCCAGCAGCTTGGCTGGGCTGGAAAAACTGTTTTTT	CASSLAGLEKLFF
TRBD1	TRBJ1-5	TRBV29-1	NA	TGCAGCGGCACCGGGACAGTTCCCTATAGCAATCAGCCCCAGCATTTT	CSGTGTVPYSNQPQHF
NA	TRBJ1-2	TRBV19	NA	TGTGCCAGTAGTCCCCAGTCAGGGACTAACTATGGCTACACCTTC	CASSPQSGTNYGYTF
TRBD1	TRBJ1-1	TRBV6-6	NA	TGTGCCAGCAGTGCCATGGACAGGGGGCGATACGCTTTCTTT	CASSAMDRGRYAFF
NA	TRBJ1-5	TRBV10-3	few	TGTGCCATCAGTGAAGGTCCCGGCAATCAGCCCCAGCATTTT	CAISEGPGNQPQHF
NA	TRBJ1-1	TRBV5-4	NA	TGTGCCAGCAGCCGCCACAGTGAAGCTTTCTTT	CASSRHSEAFF
NA	TRBJ1-2	TRBV27	once	TGTGCCAGCAGAACCTTACAGGCCAACTATGGCTACACCTTC	CASRTLQANYGYTF
NA	TRBJ1-1	TRBV30	NA	TGTGCCTGGAGATTCGGGAACACTGAAGCTTTCTTT	CAWRFGNTEAFF
NA	TRBJ2-7	TRBV7-2	NA	TGTGCCAGCAGCTTAGGACTCGCGGGTATCCGCTACGAGCAGTACTTC	CASSLGLAGIRYEQYF
NA	TRBJ2-7	TRBV6-5	NA	TGTGCCAGCAGTTACGGGACGGCTACCTACGAGCAGTACTTC	CASSYGTATYEQYF
TRBD1	TRBJ2-3	TRBV9	NA	TGTGCCAGCACTCGGACAGGGGTGACAGATACGCAGTATTTT	CASTRTGVTDTQYF
NA	TRBJ2-5	TRBV15	once	TGTGCCACCAGCAGAGGAAGCTCAGAGACCCAGTACTTC	CATSRGSSETQYF
NA	TRBJ1-3	TRBV6-1	NA	TGTGCCAGCACCACATTGTCCGGAAACACCATATATTTT	CASTTLSGNTIYF
NA	TRBJ1-6	TRBV5-5	NA	TGTGCCAGCAGCCAAAGCCTCAGCTCCTATAATTCACCCCTCCACTTT	CASSQSLSSYNSPLHF
NA	TRBJ1-6	TRBV6-1	NA	TGTGCCAGCAATCGGGAAAATTCACCCCTCCACTTT	CASNRENSPLHF
NA	TRBJ2-3	TRBV10-3	NA	TGTGCCATCGGGCCAGGCCGCACAGATACGCAGTATTTT	CAIGPGRTDTQYF
NA	TRBJ1-6	TRBV19	NA	TGTGCCAGTAGTACCATCGGTGGCAGGGGTTCACCCCTCCACTTT	CASSTIGGRGSPLHF
NA	TRBJ2-2	TRBV9	NA	TGTGCCAGCAGCGTAGGTCTCCCGGGGTCCGGCGGCGGGGAGCTGTTTTTT	CASSVGLPGSGGGELFF
NA	TRBJ2-3	TRBV11-3	NA	TGTGCCAGCAGCTTTCGGGGATCGGCCACAGATACGCAGTATTTT	CASSFRGSATDTQYF
NA	TRBJ1-4	TRBV29-1	NA	TGCAGCGTAGATAAAGAGGGCTATGAAAAACTGTTTTTT	CSVDKEGYEKLFF
TRBD1	TRBJ2-7	TRBV5-1	NA	TGCGCCAGCAGCCTGGGACAGGGGGCCAACTACGAGCAGTACTTC	CASSLGQGANYEQYF
TRBD2	TRBJ2-1	TRBV5-4	NA	TGTGCCAGCAGGATAGCGGGGGGAAGCAATGAGCAGTTCTTC	CASRIAGGSNEQFF
NA	TRBJ2-7	TRBV5-4	once	TGTGCCAGCAGCTTGGGGGGACTTGCCTCCTCATACGAGCAGTACTTC	CASSLGGLASSYEQYF
NA	TRBJ1-2	TRBV7-6	once	TGTGCCAGCAGCCCCGACAGCTATGGCTACACCTTC	CASSPDSYGYTF
NA	TRBJ2-3	TRBV11-3	few	TGTGCCAGCAGCTTTGGAGGGCCCGGGGGAGATACGCAGTATTTT	CASSFGGPGGDTQYF
NA	TRBJ2-1	TRBV5-6	NA	TGTGCCAGCAGCTTGAGGGCCAACTACAATGAGCAGTTCTTC	CASSLRANYNEQFF
NA	TRBJ1-5	TRBV28	NA	TGTGCCAGCAGTTTATTAGGGGGGAATAGCAATCAGCCCCAGCATTTT	CASSLLGGNSNQPQHF
NA	TRBJ1-1	TRBV30	NA	TGTGCCTGGAGCCGACAGACAACGAACACTGAAGCTTTCTTT	CAWSRQTTNTEAFF
NA	TRBJ2-4	TRBV5-6	NA	TGTGCCAGCAGCTTGGGGGTTGTCGCCAAAAACATTCAGTACTTC	CASSLGVVAKNIQYF
NA	TRBJ1-1	TRBV9	NA	TGTGCCAGCAGCGCAGGGAGTCCCACCTCGAACACTGAAGCTTTCTTT	CASSAGSPTSNTEAFF
NA	TRBJ1-2	TRBV10-3	NA	TGTGCCATCAAACCGGGGGGGCAGTTTACTAACTATGGCTACACCTTC	CAIKPGGQFTNYGYTF
NA	TRBJ1-6	TRBV7-9	NA	TGTGCCAGCAGCATAACAGGGTTCGAGCTCCACTTT	CASSITGFELHF
NA	TRBJ1-1	TRBV7-2	once	TGTGCCAGCAGTACCCGGGCGTTGGACGGGCACACTGAAGCTTTCTTT	CASSTRALDGHTEAFF
NA	TRBJ1-5	TRBV2	NA	TGTGCCAGCAGCGCCAGGGACAATCAGCCCCAGCATTTT	CASSARDNQPQHF